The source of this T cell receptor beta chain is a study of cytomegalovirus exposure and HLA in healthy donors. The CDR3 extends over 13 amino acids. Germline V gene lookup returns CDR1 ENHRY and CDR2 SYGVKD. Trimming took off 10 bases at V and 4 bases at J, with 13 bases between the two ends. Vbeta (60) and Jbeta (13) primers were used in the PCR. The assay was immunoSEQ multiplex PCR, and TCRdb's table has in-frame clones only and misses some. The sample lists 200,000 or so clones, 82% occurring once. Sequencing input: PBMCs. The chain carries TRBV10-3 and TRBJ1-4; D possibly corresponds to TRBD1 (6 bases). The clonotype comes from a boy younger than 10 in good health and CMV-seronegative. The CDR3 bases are TGTGCCAGTAGGACAGCCGTTAATGAAAAACTGTTTTTT. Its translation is CASRTAVNEKLFF.